These 6 T cell receptor beta chains were sequenced from one sample in a study of T cells in women clearing cervical HPV infection. Assay used: immunoSEQ multiplex PCR; TCRdb lists only in-frame clones, some missing. The table counts tens of thousands of clones; approximately 1% lies in the top ten. Sequencing was performed on blood buffy coat. Receptor source: a woman between 18 and 70 years old with a cervical HPV16 infection that either progressed to CIN3+ or cleared (not recorded which).

Concerning this clone itself: The read finishes 3 residues shy of the CDR3 end, and the germline J gene is used to complete it. This rearrangement joins TRBV18 to TRBJ1-2; D may be TRBD1 (6 bases). The CDR3 sequence is 16 residues long. The V gene's germline CDR1 is KGHSH and CDR2 LQKENI. The CDR3 bases that were read are TGTGCCAGCTCACCAGGGGGGGGCAGCTCCTACAATGAC. Translated: CASSPGGGSSYND. The complete CDR3 sequence is CASSPGGGSSYNDYTF.

Points on this clone: The DNA ends 3 residues before the CDR3 does, and the rest of the CDR3 is filled in from the germline J gene. This chain uses TRBV15 with TRBJ2-7, with 9 bases that match TRBD1. The CDR3 has 13 residues. V lost 5 bases and J lost 5; bases outside the gene matches: 4. The germline gives CDR1 LNHNV, CDR2 YYDKDF (reference sequence). This chain's CDR3 is CATSGQGFHEQYF. The CDR3 bases that were read are TGTGCCACCAGCGGACAGGGGTTCCACGAG.

The CDR3 bases that were read are TGCGCCAGCAGTGAGAGGGAAGGGGTTGAAGAGACC. This translates into CASSEREGVEET. The entire CDR3 reads CASSEREGVEETQYF. The rearrangement joins TRBV10-2 to TRBJ2-5, with D possibly being TRBD1 (5 bases). The CDR3 end is not reached by the read, which stops 3 residues before it; the germline J gene fills it in. Germline CDR1 reads WSHSY; CDR2 reads SAAADI. V dropped 2 bases and J dropped 3 bases, with 13 bases sitting between them. This CDR3 comprises 15 residues.

Points on this clone: The read is 3 residues too short to cover the CDR3 end, so that end is filled in from the germline J gene. The chain has TRBV20-1 and TRBJ2-2; D unclear. The CDR3 consists of 13 residues. Germline CDR1 is DFQATT and CDR2 is SNEGSKA (reference sequence). The CDR3 sequence is CSASSTTNEKLFF. The CDR3 DNA, read in part, is TGCAGTGCGTCGTCCACAACTAATGAAAAG.

On this clone: From the germline J gene comes the end of the CDR3, since the read stops 3 residues before it. The genes are TRBV7-3 and TRBJ2-2; no reliable D call. This CDR3 is 13 amino acids long. Trimming removed 2 bases from V and 5 bases from J, with 6 bases in between. Germline CDR1 SGHTA, CDR2 FQGTGA. CDR3 residues: CASSLSVTGELFF. The CDR3 bases that were read are TGTGCCAGCAGCTTATCGGTTACCGGGGAG.

Points on this clone: The read comes to an end 3 residues before the CDR3 does, leaving the germline J gene to fill in the end. The gene calls are TRBV2 and TRBJ2-7, with D maybe TRBD1 (6 bases). V was shortened by 8 bases and J by 4 bases, with 12 bases between the two germline ends. CDR3 length: 12 residues. CDR1 is SNHLY and CDR2 is FYNNEI in the germline V gene. CDR3 bases read: TGTGCCAGCGGGGCAAGGGGGTACGAG. Translation gives CASGARGYE. The CDR3 as a whole reads CASGARGYEQYF.